This passage covers 3 T cell receptor beta chains from one sample sequenced in a study of shared clonotypes between healthy human individuals. Sequencing used immunoSEQ multiplex PCR; TCRdb keeps in-frame clones, though not all of them. The sample carries more than 500,000 clones, approximately 96% recorded once. CD45RO-negative CD8 cells positively selected for CCR7 made up the naive population, which excluded terminally differentiated effector memory CD45RA+ cells. Sequenced input: naive CD8+ T cells sorted from blood. The receptors were gathered from a woman under 40 in good health.

This sequence joins TRBV28 and TRBJ2-3, with 9 bases that match TRBD2. V lost 1 base, J lost 0 bases, and 11 bases stayed unmatched. This CDR3 has 19 residues. The V gene's germline CDR1 is MDHEN and CDR2 SYDVKM. The CDR3 DNA follows: TGTGCCAGCAGTTTATTCGGGCGGGAGGGCCCCATAAGCACAGATACGCAGTATTTT. Translated, it gives CASSLFGREGPISTDTQYF.

The J gene is TRBJ2-5, the V gene TRBV11-2, with TRBD1 matching over 7 bases. Germline assignment: CDR1 SGHAT and CDR2 FQNNGV. Trimming removed 5 bases from V and 3 bases from J; junction bases left unmatched: 6. CDR3 length equals 14 residues. The CDR3 nucleotides read TGTGCCAGCAGCCGGAGACAGGGTAAAGAGACCCAGTACTTC. The encoded protein is CASSRRQGKETQYF. Based on the CDR3 plus reference TRBV11-2 and TRBJ2-5, the full variable domain is EAGVAQSPRYKIIEKRQSVAFWCNPISGHATLYWYQQILGQGPKLLIQFQNNGVVDDSQLPKDRFSAERLKGVDSTLKIQPAKLEDSAVYLCASSRRQGKETQYFGPGTRLLVL.

As regards this clone: The sample has other DNA sequences that encode this CDR3 too. The chain recombines TRBV27 with TRBJ2-1; no firm D call. V was cut by 0 bases and J by 6 bases, with 6 bases left in between. The CDR3 runs 13 residues. Per germline, CDR1 MNHEY and CDR2 SMNVEV (reference sequence). CDR3 sequence (DNA): TGTGCCAGCAGTTTATCGGGGTCCAATGAGCAGTTCTTC. It is translated as CASSLSGSNEQFF.